This T cell receptor (beta chain) originates from a study of blood T cell repertoires in COVID-19. Study context: Material from acute and convalescent COVID-19 was sourced from the United States, Italy and Spain. T cells, B-cell-depleted T cells, or PBMCs supplied cDNA or gDNA.

Sequenced by immunoSEQ multiplex PCR; TCRdb stores in-frame clones only, minus some. This sample has about 140,000 clones, with 88% found just once. This CDR3 comprises 16 residues. Germline CDR1 reads MNHEY; CDR2 reads SMNVEV (reference sequence). V dropped 0 bases and J dropped 0 bases, with 8 bases sitting between them. This clonotype originated in a man between 60 and 70 years old with active or convalescent COVID-19. V usage is TRBV27 and J usage is TRBJ1-4; possibly TRBD1 for D (6 bases). The specimen was peripheral blood. The CDR3 nucleotides read TGTGCCAGCAGTTTATCATACAGGGCAACTAATGAAAAACTGTTTTTT. It codes for CASSLSYRATNEKLFF.